What follows are 23 T cell receptor beta chains derived from one specimen sequenced in a study of blood T cell repertoires in COVID-19. Assay: immunoSEQ multiplex PCR; the TCRdb copy retains only in-frame clones and omits some. This sample has about 300,000 clones, with around 90% found just once. The sequenced sample was PBMCs or T cells enriched from blood (not recorded which). The receptors were sampled from a woman under 30 with acute COVID-19.

This chain links TRBV7-2 with TRBJ1-1, with 8 bases lining up with TRBD1. V trimming: 5 bases; J trimming: 1 base; junction bases outside the gene matches: 6. The CDR3 length is 15 residues. The germline V gene has CDR1 SGHTA and CDR2 FQGNSA. The CDR3 protein is CASSPTTGGNTEAFF. Written as DNA, the CDR3 is TGTGCCAGCAGCCCCACAACAGGGGGGAACACTGAAGCTTTCTTT.

The V call is TRBV27, the J call TRBJ2-7; TRBD2 agrees at 7 bases. Germline trimming cut 5 bases from V and 3 bases from J; bases unmatched to any gene: 4. There are 13 residues in the CDR3. Germline V gene lookup returns CDR1 MNHEY and CDR2 SMNVEV (reference sequence). The CDR3 reads CASSPREDYEQYF. In nucleotides, the CDR3 is TGTGCCAGCAGTCCTCGGGAGGACTACGAGCAGTACTTC.

CDR3 DNA: TGCAGCGTTGAGTCAGGGTTTGGCTACACCTTC. Residues: CSVESGFGYTF. V and J are TRBV29-1 and TRBJ1-2; weak D call: TRBD1 (5 bases). The V end was cut by 3 bases, the J end by 7 bases, with 9 bases between. The germline gives CDR1 SQVTM, CDR2 ANQGSEA. The CDR3 loop spans 11 amino acids.

The V gene is TRBV7-9, the J gene TRBJ2-7, with a weak D call TRBD2 (6 bases). Germline CDR1 SEHNR, CDR2 FQNEAQ (reference sequence). The CDR3 contains 13 residues. Trimming removed 8 bases from V and 4 bases from J, with 15 bases in between. In DNA, the CDR3 is TGTGCCAGCGGGGGGAGAGGGTGGTACGAGCAGTACTTC. This translates into CASGGRGWYEQYF.

The chain joins TRBV5-6 to TRBJ1-2, with TRBD1 matching over 7 bases. This CDR3 has 16 residues. Per the germline V gene, CDR1 is SGHDT and CDR2 is YYEEEE. V shed 0 bases and J 0 bases; nucleotides not matched to a gene: 5. Written as DNA, the CDR3 is TGTGCCAGCAGCTTGGTGACAGGGACTTCTAACTATGGCTACACCTTC. Residues: CASSLVTGTSNYGYTF.

The chain joins TRBV19 to TRBJ1-5, with 11 positions matching TRBD1. The germline gives CDR1 LNHDA, CDR2 SQIVND (reference sequence). The CDR3 consists of 15 residues. The V segment lost 6 bases and the J segment 6 bases; nucleotides outside the gene matches: 7. CDR3 amino acids: CASRNQDRGPQPQHF. The CDR3 nucleotides read TGTGCCAGTAGGAACCAGGACAGGGGGCCTCAGCCCCAGCATTTT.

The rearrangement uses TRBV27 and TRBJ1-5; the D gene is possibly TRBD1 (6 bases). V was shortened by 2 bases and J by 0 bases, with 14 bases between the two germline ends. CDR1 is MNHEY and CDR2 is SMNVEV in the germline V gene (reference sequence). The CDR3 totals 17 residues. CDR3 sequence (DNA): TGTGCCAGCAGTTTAAGGACAGATTACCCTAGCAATCAGCCCCAGCATTTT. It is translated as CASSLRTDYPSNQPQHF.

The V and J genes are TRBV21-1 and TRBJ1-5; the table's D call TRBD1 went unverified against the DNA. TRBV21-1 is designated a pseudogene. This CDR3 region has 20 residues. The CDR3, as DNA: TGTGCCAGCAGCACCCCCTCGGGACAGGGGGGCTGTAAGCGCAATCAGCCCCAGCATTTT. It encodes CASSTPSGQGGCKRNQPQHF.

The chain employs TRBV5-6 and TRBJ1-1; D call uncertain. Germline loops: CDR1 SGHDT, CDR2 YYEEEE. The V end was cut by 6 bases, the J end by 0 bases, with 12 bases between. The length of the CDR3 is 14 residues. Here the CDR3 reads CASNSRWMNTEAFF. The CDR3 region has the DNA TGTGCCAGCAACTCCAGGTGGATGAACACTGAAGCTTTCTTT.

The chain has TRBV7-9 and TRBJ2-7; TRBD2 agrees at 9 bases. CDR1 is SEHNR and CDR2 is FQNEAQ in the germline V gene (reference sequence). V shed 3 bases and J 5 bases; nucleotides not matched to a gene: 11. There are 16 residues in the CDR3. The CDR3 DNA reads TGTGCCAGCAGCTTGGGACCGGGACTAGCTTTCCACGAGCAGTACTTC. Its translation: CASSLGPGLAFHEQYF.

This clone has more than one count but fewer than ten. The V gene is TRBV7-2, the J gene TRBJ1-3; possible D gene TRBD1, 6 bases. V lost 2 bases and J 0 bases, leaving 11 bases between the germline ends. CDR1 SGHTA and CDR2 FQGNSA come from the germline V gene. This CDR3 has 16 residues. CDR3 amino acids: CASSLRQGRSGNTIYF. In DNA, the CDR3 is TGTGCCAGCAGCTTACGGCAGGGGCGCTCTGGAAACACCATATATTTT.

The J gene is TRBJ1-3, the V gene TRBV2; D possibly corresponds to TRBD1 (5 bases). Between the trimmed V and J ends, which lost 5 bases and 0 bases, there was a span of 11 bases. Germline-derived CDR1 and CDR2 are SNHLY and FYNNEI. The CDR3 sequence is 15 residues long. CDR3 bases: TGTGCCAGCAGTTTAGGACACAGCTCTGGAAACACCATATATTTT. It is translated as CASSLGHSSGNTIYF. Filled out from reference TRBV2 and TRBJ1-3, the complete variable domain reads EPEVTQTPSHQVTQMGQEVILRCVPISNHLYFYWYRQILGQKVEFLVSFYNNEISEKSEIFDDQFSVERPDGSNFTLKIRSTKLEDSAMYFCASSLGHSSGNTIYFGEGSWLTVV.

Turning to this clone: The same CDR3 can be traced to other DNA sequences in this sample. This chain connects TRBV28 to TRBJ2-7; tentative D call: TRBD2 (5 bases). V was trimmed by 5 bases and J by 2 bases, leaving 7 bases between them. Germline V CDR1 and CDR2: MDHEN, SYDVKM. The CDR3 has 12 residues. CDR3 amino acids: CASSLGTYEQYF. For the CDR3, the DNA is TGTGCCAGCAGTCTCGGGACCTACGAGCAGTACTTC.

In its sample, this clone was seen once. The chain carries TRBV7-6 and TRBJ2-5; no definite D call. This CDR3 is built from 11 residues. Trimming cost V 4 bases and J 2 bases, with 2 bases left between them. Germline V lookup: CDR1 SGHVS, CDR2 FNYEAQ. CDR3 protein: CASSSQETQYF. The CDR3 DNA sequence: TGTGCCAGCAGCTCTCAAGAGACCCAGTACTTC.

The CDR3 is CASSPPGGTYEQYF. The DNA of the CDR3 is TGTGCCAGCAGCCCCCCAGGGGGGACCTACGAGCAGTACTTC. This chain uses TRBV7-3 with TRBJ2-7, with D perhaps TRBD1 (7 bases). Germline V gene sequence: CDR1 SGHTA, CDR2 FQGTGA. The CDR3 consists of 14 residues. The V end lost 5 bases, the J end lost 2 bases, and 13 bases lay between the germline ends.

This rearrangement joins TRBV2 to TRBJ1-1; 9 nucleotides agree with TRBD1. J lost 4 bases, V lost 6 bases, and 15 bases had no gene match. This CDR3 has 17 residues. From germline, CDR1 is SNHLY and CDR2 FYNNEI. The CDR3 loop is CASRNPGQGFLGTEAFF. The CDR3 DNA reads TGTGCCAGCAGGAATCCGGGACAGGGATTTCTAGGCACTGAAGCTTTCTTT.

The chain carries TRBV6-5 and TRBJ1-1, with a weak D call TRBD1 (6 bases). This CDR3 spans 13 amino acids. Deletions cut 5 bases from V and 11 bases from J, with 18 bases between. Germline V CDR1 and CDR2: MNHEY, SVGAGI. The CDR3 DNA reads TGTGCCAGCAGTCCCCGGGAGGGGGAGAGCGCTTTCTTT. Amino acids: CASSPREGESAFF.

The chain recombines TRBV27 with TRBJ1-4; TRBD1 might be the D (5 bases). V was cut by 5 bases and J by 3 bases, with 13 bases left in between. CDR3 size: 15 residues. The germline V gene has CDR1 MNHEY and CDR2 SMNVEV (reference sequence). CDR3 DNA: TGTGCCAGCAGTGCGGGGAGAGGGGCTAATGAAAAACTGTTTTTT. Its protein is CASSAGRGANEKLFF.

This sequence joins TRBV10-3 and TRBJ2-3; D possibly corresponds to TRBD2 (6 bases). CDR1 is ENHRY and CDR2 is SYGVKD in the germline V gene. Trimming took 8 bases from V and 4 from J, leaving 16 bases between them. This CDR3 has 14 residues. The CDR3 sequence: CAISLLAESDTQYF. The CDR3 nucleotides are TGTGCCATCTCCTTACTAGCAGAGTCAGATACGCAGTATTTT.

V and J are TRBV7-9 and TRBJ1-2, with TRBD1 identical over 7 bases. After removal of 1 base from V and 8 bases from J, the junction contained 10 bases not matched to a gene. Per the germline V gene, CDR1 is SEHNR and CDR2 is FQNEAQ (reference sequence). The length of the CDR3 is 15 residues. DNA of the CDR3: TGTGCCAGCAGCTTAGGTCCACAGGGGATGAGAGGCTACACCTTC. It yields the protein CASSLGPQGMRGYTF.

This chain joins TRBV7-9 and TRBJ2-5; 9 bases line up with TRBD1. This CDR3 is 15 amino acids long. The trim removed 7 bases at V and 2 bases at J, leaving 8 bases unmatched. Germline CDR1 is SEHNR and CDR2 is FQNEAQ (reference sequence). The CDR3 DNA follows: TGTGCCAGCAAGAGGGACAGGGCTGGTCAAGAGACCCAGTACTTC. This encodes CASKRDRAGQETQYF.

In its sample, this clone was seen once. The rearrangement uses TRBV7-9 and TRBJ1-1; D may be TRBD1 (6 bases). The CDR3 has 12 amino acids. From germline, CDR1 is SEHNR and CDR2 FQNEAQ (reference sequence). V lost 3 bases and J 11 bases, leaving 13 bases between the germline ends. The CDR3 DNA follows: TGTGCCAGCAGCTTTGATGTGGGGGCGGCTTTCTTT. This gives the protein CASSFDVGAAFF.

The rearrangement links TRBV7-2 to TRBJ1-2, with D unclear. The V end was cut by 1 base, the J end by 8 bases, with 14 bases between. Germline V lookup: CDR1 SGHTA, CDR2 FQGNSA. There are 14 residues in the CDR3. CDR3 loop: CASSLVGAGSGYTF. CDR3 sequence (DNA): TGTGCCAGCAGCTTAGTGGGAGCGGGAAGCGGCTACACCTTC. The full variable domain, completed using reference TRBV7-2 and TRBJ1-2, is GAGVSQSPSNKVTEKGKDVELRCDPISGHTALYWYRQSLGQGLEFLIYFQGNSAPDKSGLPSDRFSAERTGGSVSTLTIQRTQQEDSAVYLCASSLVGAGSGYTFGSGTRLTVV.